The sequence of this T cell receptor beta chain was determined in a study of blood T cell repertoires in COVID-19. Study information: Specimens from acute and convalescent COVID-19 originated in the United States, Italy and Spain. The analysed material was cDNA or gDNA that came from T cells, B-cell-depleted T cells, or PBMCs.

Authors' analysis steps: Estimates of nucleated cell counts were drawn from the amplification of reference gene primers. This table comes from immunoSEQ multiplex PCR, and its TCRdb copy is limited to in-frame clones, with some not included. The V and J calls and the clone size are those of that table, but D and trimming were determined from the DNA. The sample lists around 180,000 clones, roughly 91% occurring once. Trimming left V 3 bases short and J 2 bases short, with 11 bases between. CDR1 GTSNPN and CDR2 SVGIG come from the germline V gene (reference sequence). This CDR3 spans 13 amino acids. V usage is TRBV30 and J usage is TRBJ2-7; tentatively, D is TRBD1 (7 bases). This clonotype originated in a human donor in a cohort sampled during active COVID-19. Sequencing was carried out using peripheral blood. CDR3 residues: CAWSGGQPYEQYF. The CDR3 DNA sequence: TGTGCCTGGAGCGGGGGACAGCCCTACGAGCAGTACTTC.